The subject of this entry is one TCR beta chain. What was amplified from RNA transcripts were TCR beta CDR3 regions. TCR CDR3 underwent first-round RT-PCR with the HTBI primer set. TCRdb re-analysed the multiplex PCR reads in MiXCR, keeping a single row per CDR3 protein. Here the sample spans a few hundred thousand distinct CDR3 sequences, over 35% being singletons. CDR1 and CDR2 (germline): LNHDA, SQIVND (reference sequence). This CDR3 spans 13 amino acids. Trimming at V came to 4 bases and at J to 3 bases, leaving 1 base not matched to a gene. The data stem from a study of T cells in Graves' hyperthyroidism and ophthalmopathy.

Material for sequencing was peripheral blood or thyroid tissue (not recorded which). This chain uses TRBV19 with TRBJ1-1; TRBD1 agrees at 8 bases. This receptor was identified in an adult woman with Graves' disease, either hyperthyroidism or ophthalmopathy (not recorded which). The DNA for the CDR3 is TGTGCCAGTAGTACGGACAGGGACACTGAAGCTTTCTTT. It translates to CASSTDRDTEAFF.